One sample yielded the 18 T cell receptor beta chains listed below, sequenced in a study of identical twins. TCRdb used MiXCR to reprocess the 5' RACE reads, holding one entry per CDR3 protein. The sample has more than 400,000 distinct CDR3 sequences, about 15% seen once. These data also featured in a second study, about yellow fever vaccine responses in identical twins.

Sequencing used CD4+ T cells sorted from blood. The source is a woman younger than 30 in good health.

This chain connects TRBV24-1 to TRBJ2-7, with D unclear. Germline CDR1 reads KGHDR; CDR2 reads SFDVKD. With 2 bases removed from V and 4 bases from J, the gap between germline ends came to 8 bases. The CDR3 extends over 13 amino acids. The DNA of the CDR3 is TGTGCCACCAGTGATTCCCTCGGATACGAGCAGTACTTC. Translation: CATSDSLGYEQYF.

V and J are TRBV7-6 and TRBJ2-3, with TRBD2 matching 9 bases. The trim removed 4 bases at V and 9 bases at J, leaving 2 bases unmatched. Germline CDR1 reads SGHVS; CDR2 reads FNYEAQ. This CDR3 comprises 12 residues. CDR3: CASSSGTSTQYF. CDR3 nucleotide sequence: TGTGCCAGCAGCTCCGGGACTAGCACGCAGTATTTT.

Only a few counts were recorded for this clonotype. The rearrangement uses TRBV29-1 and TRBJ2-6; 8 nucleotides match TRBD2. J was trimmed by 0 bases and V by 6 bases; bases with no gene match: 7. This CDR3 region has 16 residues. The V gene's germline CDR1 is SQVTM and CDR2 ANQGSEA. The CDR3, as DNA: TGCAGCGTAGCGGGACTAGTGTCCTCTGGGGCCAACGTCCTGACTTTC. Translation: CSVAGLVSSGANVLTF.

This clonotype has more than one count but fewer than ten. The gene calls are TRBV14 and TRBJ2-3, with 14 bases matching TRBD2. The CDR3 has 18 residues. The V segment lost 2 bases and the J segment 6 bases; nucleotides outside the gene matches: 10. Germline CDR1 reads SGHDN; CDR2 reads FVKESK. The CDR3 is CASSQLGLAGETGDTQYF. The DNA for the CDR3 is TGTGCCAGCAGCCAACTGGGACTAGCGGGAGAAACGGGTGATACGCAGTATTTT. The variable domain in full, completed from reference TRBV14 and TRBJ2-3, reads EAGVTQFPSHSVIEKGQTVTLRCDPISGHDNLYWYRRVMGKEIKFLLHFVKESKQDESGMPNNRFLAERTGGTYSTLKVQPAELEDSGVYFCASSQLGLAGETGDTQYFGPGTRLTVL.

This chain connects TRBV28 to TRBJ1-5, with 8 bases matching TRBD1. The junction had 6 bases not matched to a gene; V was cut back by 6 bases and J by 2 bases. The CDR3 totals 15 residues. Per germline, CDR1 MDHEN and CDR2 SYDVKM. CDR3 residues: CASSQPTGGNQPQHF. DNA for the CDR3: TGTGCCAGCAGCCAACCGACAGGGGGCAATCAGCCCCAGCATTTT.

The sample holds a few counts of this clonotype. V gene TRBV12-3 or TRBV12-4 combines with J gene TRBJ2-5; TRBD2 agrees at 10 bases. The length of the CDR3 is 17 residues. The V gene end was trimmed by 4 bases and the J gene end by 1 base; junction bases not matched to a gene: 9. The CDR3 protein is CASSSARWTSGQETQYF. The CDR3 DNA sequence: TGTGCCAGCAGTTCCGCCCGATGGACTAGCGGCCAAGAGACCCAGTACTTC.

CDR3 DNA: TGTGCCAGCTCACCACAGGGCGCCGAGCAGTACGTC. Translated: CASSPQGAEQYV. The chain is built from TRBV18 and TRBJ2-7; D is uncertain. The CDR3 is made up of 12 amino acids. Trimming stripped 1 base from V and 6 bases from J, with 7 bases between. Germline CDR1 KGHSH, CDR2 LQKENI.

This clonotype was observed a few times. The chain recombines TRBV20-1 with TRBJ2-3, with 11 bases matching TRBD2. Germline CDR1 and CDR2: DFQATT and SNEGSKA (reference sequence). The CDR3 sequence is 15 residues long. Germline trimming cut 6 bases from V and 2 bases from J; bases unmatched to any gene: 7. DNA of the CDR3: TGCAGTGCAATGGGGACTAGCGGAACCACAGATACGCAGTATTTT. This codes for CSAMGTSGTTDTQYF.

This clonotype was observed a handful of times. The chain recombines TRBV29-1 with TRBJ1-4, with TRBD1 matching over 7 bases. The CDR3 has 14 residues. With V trimmed by 3 bases and J by 2 bases, 3 bases remained unmatched. Germline V gene lookup returns CDR1 SQVTM and CDR2 ANQGSEA. CDR3 sequence: CSVDMGQTNEKLFF. CDR3 in DNA: TGCAGCGTTGATATGGGACAGACTAATGAAAAACTGTTTTTT.

The chain uses TRBV11-2 and TRBJ2-1; 10 bases align to TRBD2. This CDR3 region has 17 residues. Germline V lookup: CDR1 SGHAT, CDR2 FQNNGV. V gave up 1 base and J gave up 4 bases; unmatched junction bases: 7. The CDR3 loop reads CASSLGGGLAQYNEQFF. As DNA, the CDR3 is TGTGCCAGCAGCTTAGGTGGGGGACTAGCGCAATACAATGAGCAGTTCTTC.

This clonotype appeared many times. The chain combines TRBV29-1 with TRBJ1-4, with D possibly TRBD1 on 5 matching bases. This CDR3 is built from 12 residues. With 5 bases removed from V and 6 bases from J, the gap between germline ends came to 10 bases. Germline CDR1 and CDR2: SQVTM and ANQGSEA. The CDR3 DNA follows: TGCAGCGTTCGGGACGGGTATGAAAAACTGTTTTTT. Translation: CSVRDGYEKLFF.

This clonotype has a handful of counts. The rearrangement uses TRBV15 and TRBJ2-1; 8 bases align to TRBD1. The V segment lost 2 bases and the J segment 1 base; nucleotides outside the gene matches: 7. From germline, CDR1 is LNHNV and CDR2 YYDKDF (reference sequence). The CDR3 totals 17 residues. CDR3 coding DNA: TGTGCCACCAGCAGATTACCGGACAGGGCTTCCTACAATGAGCAGTTCTTC. Amino acid sequence: CATSRLPDRASYNEQFF.

This clonotype has just a few counts. V gene TRBV7-3 combines with J gene TRBJ2-3, with D unresolved. V lost 1 base and J 4 bases, leaving 6 bases between the germline ends. There are 13 residues in the CDR3. CDR1 SGHTA and CDR2 FQGTGA come from the germline V gene. This CDR3 is CASSLNRADTQYF. Written as DNA, the CDR3 is TGTGCCAGCAGCTTAAATAGGGCAGATACGCAGTATTTT.

The chain combines TRBV3-1 with TRBJ2-7, with TRBD2 identical over 8 bases. The CDR3 covers 14 residues. V lost 3 bases and J lost 6; bases outside the gene matches: 7. Germline values: CDR1 LGHDT, CDR2 YNNKEL (reference sequence). The DNA of the CDR3 is TGTGCCAGCAGCCACAACCCCGGGGGGGGCGAGCAGTACTTC. Its translation is CASSHNPGGGEQYF.

This clonotype was seen only a few times. The rearrangement uses TRBV7-9 and TRBJ2-5; D may be TRBD2 (6 bases). V was clipped by 4 bases and J by 5 bases, with 11 bases between them. The CDR3 spans 13 residues. CDR1 SEHNR and CDR2 FQNEAQ come from the germline V gene (reference sequence). The CDR3 is CASSYGSSETQYF. The CDR3 DNA reads TGTGCCAGCAGCTACGGGAGTTCTGAGACCCAGTACTTC.

V gene TRBV10-3 combines with J gene TRBJ2-3; 10 nucleotides agree with TRBD2. CDR3 length: 16 amino acids. The junction had 6 bases not matched to a gene; V was cut back by 4 bases and J by 2 bases. The germline CDR1 and CDR2 sequences are ENHRY and SYGVKD. The CDR3 DNA follows: TGTGCCATCAGTGCAACTAGCGGGACTATCACAGATACGCAGTATTTT. This sequence encodes CAISATSGTITDTQYF.

The chain uses TRBV7-2 and TRBJ2-1, with no clear D. Germline V gene lookup returns CDR1 SGHTA and CDR2 FQGNSA. CDR3 length: 12 residues. Trimming shortened V by 5 bases and J by 7 bases, and 9 bases separated the two germline ends. The chain's CDR3 is CASSLFVNEQFF. CDR3 in DNA: TGTGCCAGCAGCCTCTTTGTAAATGAGCAGTTCTTC. The complete variable domain, with remaining parts taken from reference TRBV7-2 and TRBJ2-1, reads GAGVSQSPSNKVTEKGKDVELRCDPISGHTALYWYRQSLGQGLEFLIYFQGNSAPDKSGLPSDRFSAERTGGSVSTLTIQRTQQEDSAVYLCASSLFVNEQFFGPGTRLTVL.

This sequence joins TRBV10-3 and TRBJ2-1, with unresolved D. The CDR3 covers 16 residues. Trimming took 8 bases from V and 0 from J, leaving 17 bases between them. Germline CDR1 and CDR2: ENHRY and SYGVKD. The CDR3 spells CAIGRILPNSYNEQFF. In nucleotides, the CDR3 is TGTGCCATCGGCCGCATATTACCCAACTCCTACAATGAGCAGTTCTTC.